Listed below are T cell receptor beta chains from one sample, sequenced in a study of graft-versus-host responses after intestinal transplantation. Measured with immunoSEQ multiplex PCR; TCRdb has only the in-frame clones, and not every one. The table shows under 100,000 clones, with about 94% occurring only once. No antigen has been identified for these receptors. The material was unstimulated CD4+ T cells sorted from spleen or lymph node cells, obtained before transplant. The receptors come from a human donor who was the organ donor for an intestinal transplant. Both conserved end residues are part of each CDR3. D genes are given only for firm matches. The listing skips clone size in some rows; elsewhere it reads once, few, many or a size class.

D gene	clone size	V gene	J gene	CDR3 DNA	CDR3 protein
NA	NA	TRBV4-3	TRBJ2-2	TGCGCCAGCAGCCAAGATACAAACAGCCTTGTGAACACCGGGGAGCTGTTTTTT	CASSQDTNSLVNTGELFF
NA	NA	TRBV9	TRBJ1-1	TGTGCCAGCAGCGTAGTGGGCCAGAACACTGAAGCTTTCTTT	CASSVVGQNTEAFF
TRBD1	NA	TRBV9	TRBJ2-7	TGTGCCAGCAGCGTAGACGGGGACAGGACCTACGAGCAGTACTTC	CASSVDGDRTYEQYF
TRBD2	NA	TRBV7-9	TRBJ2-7	TGTGCCAGCAGCCGATCATGGACTAGTCCCGCGACTACTGGCGAGCAGTACTTC	CASSRSWTSPATTGEQYF
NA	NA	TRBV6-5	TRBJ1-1	TGTGCCAGCAAGGCGGGGAGATGGGAAGCTTTCTTT	CASKAGRWEAFF
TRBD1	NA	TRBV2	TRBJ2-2	TGTGCCAGCTCTCCACCCCCCGGGACAGGGTCCCTCGGGGAGCTGTTTTTT	CASSPPPGTGSLGELFF
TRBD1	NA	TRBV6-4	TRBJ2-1	TGTGCCAGCAGTGCCGGGACAGGGCCTAGTGAGCAGTTCTTC	CASSAGTGPSEQFF
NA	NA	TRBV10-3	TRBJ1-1	TGTGCCATCAATGATCAGGTAAACACTGAAGCTTTCTTT	CAINDQVNTEAFF
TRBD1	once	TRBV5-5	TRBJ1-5	TGTGCCAGCAGCTCGGGGGGACAGGGCAATCAGCCCCAGCATTTT	CASSSGGQGNQPQHF
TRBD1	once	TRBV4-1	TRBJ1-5	TGCGCCAGCAGCCGAGGACAGGGAAGTCAGCCCCAGCATTTT	CASSRGQGSQPQHF
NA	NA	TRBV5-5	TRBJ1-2	TGTGCCAGCAGCTCACCGACAGGTTTCTCTGGCTACACCTTC	CASSSPTGFSGYTF
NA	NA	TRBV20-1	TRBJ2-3	TGCAGCCCGATGGCAGATACGCAGTATTTT	CSPMADTQYF
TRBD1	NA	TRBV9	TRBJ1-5	TGTGCCAGCAGCGTAGTCAGGGGGAGGCAGCCCCAGCATTTT	CASSVVRGRQPQHF
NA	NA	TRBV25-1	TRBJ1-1	TGTGCCAGCAGTGATTTGGGCACTGCCGGATCTGAAGCTTTCTTT	CASSDLGTAGSEAFF
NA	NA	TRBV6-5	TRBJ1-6	TGTGCCAGCAGTTCAGTCAGTGCTAATTCACCCCTCCACTTT	CASSSVSANSPLHF
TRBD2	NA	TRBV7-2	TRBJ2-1	TGTGCCAGCAGCTCAAGAGGTGGACTAGTGATTCCCTATGAGCAGTTCTTC	CASSSRGGLVIPYEQFF
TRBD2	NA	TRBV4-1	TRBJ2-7	TGCGCCAGCAGCCAAGTGTTCGCGGCGGGGGGTCGAGAGCAGTACTTC	CASSQVFAAGGREQYF
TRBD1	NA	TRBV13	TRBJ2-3	TGTGCCAGCAGCTTTGCGACAGGGATAGGCACAGATACGCAGTATTTT	CASSFATGIGTDTQYF
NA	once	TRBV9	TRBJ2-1	TGTGCCAGCCGCCCAGGGGGGGCCGAGAACTACAATGAGCAGTTCTTC	CASRPGGAENYNEQFF
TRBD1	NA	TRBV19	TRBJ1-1	TGTGCCAGTAGTATAGTCGGGGACAGGCTGAACACTGAAGCTTTCTTT	CASSIVGDRLNTEAFF
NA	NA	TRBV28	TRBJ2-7	TGTGCCAGCAGCTACTTAGGGGCTTACGAGCAGTACTTC	CASSYLGAYEQYF
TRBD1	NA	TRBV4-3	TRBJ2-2	TGCGCCAGCAGCCAAGATACAGGGGGTTTAACCGGGGAGCTGTTTTTT	CASSQDTGGLTGELFF
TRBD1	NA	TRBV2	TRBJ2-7	TGTGCCAGCACCCCCCCCCGGGACAGGGTCTACGAGCAGTACTTC	CASTPPRDRVYEQYF
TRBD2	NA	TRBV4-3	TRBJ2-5	TGCGCCAGCAGCCAAGTCCTACTAGCGGGGGGACAAGAGACCCAGTACTTC	CASSQVLLAGGQETQYF
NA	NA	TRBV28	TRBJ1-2	TGTGCCAGCAGTTTATCTCGGGGGGACTATGGCTACACCTTC	CASSLSRGDYGYTF
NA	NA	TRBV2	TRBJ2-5	TGTGCCAGCAGTAAAGAGACCCAGTACTTC	CASSKETQYF
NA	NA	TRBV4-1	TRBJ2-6	TGCGCCAGCAGCCGAGGGGCAGTATACTCTGGGGCCAACGTCCTGACTTTC	CASSRGAVYSGANVLTF
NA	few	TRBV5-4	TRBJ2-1	TGTGCCAGCAGCTTACAATGGAGGCGTCAAGAGTACAATGAGCAGTTCTTC	CASSLQWRRQEYNEQFF
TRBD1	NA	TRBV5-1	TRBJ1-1	TGCGCCAGCAGCTATCAGGGGGACACTGAAGCTTTCTTT	CASSYQGDTEAFF
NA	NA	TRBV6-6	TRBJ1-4	TGTGCCAGTCAATCCCTTACAACTAATGAAAAACTGTTTTTT	CASQSLTTNEKLFF
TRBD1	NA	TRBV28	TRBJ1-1	TGTGCCAGCAGCGGGACAGTAGTGAACACTGAAGCTTTCTTT	CASSGTVVNTEAFF
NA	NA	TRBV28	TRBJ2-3	TGTGCCAGCAGGGAACCGAGGGGGAACACAGATACGCAGTATTTT	CASREPRGNTDTQYF
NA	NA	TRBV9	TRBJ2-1	TGTGCCAGCAGCGTAGATTGGGGGGAGCAGTTCTTC	CASSVDWGEQFF
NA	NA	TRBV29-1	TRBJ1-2	TGCAGCGTTGTCATAGGGAACTATGGCTACACCTTC	CSVVIGNYGYTF
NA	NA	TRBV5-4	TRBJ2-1	TGTGCCAGCAGCTTGGCGGGAAACAATGAGCAGTTCTTC	CASSLAGNNEQFF
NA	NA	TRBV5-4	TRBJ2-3	TGTGCCAGCAGCCAGAGACACCCTAGCACAGATACGCAGTATTTT	CASSQRHPSTDTQYF
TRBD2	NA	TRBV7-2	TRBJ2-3	TGTGCCAGCAGCTTACTCGGGGGGGGCGTCACAGATACGCAGTATTTT	CASSLLGGGVTDTQYF
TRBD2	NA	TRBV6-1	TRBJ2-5	TGTGCCAGCAGCTACTGGGGGGGGGAAGAGACCCAGTACTTC	CASSYWGGEETQYF
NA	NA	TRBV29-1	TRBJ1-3	TGCAGCGTTGAAGGGACAAATAGCTCTGGAAACACCATATATTTT	CSVEGTNSSGNTIYF
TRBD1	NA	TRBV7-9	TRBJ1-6	TGTGCCAGCAGCTTAGCGGGACAGGGGGTTTCACCCCTCCACTTT	CASSLAGQGVSPLHF
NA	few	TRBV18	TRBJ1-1	TGTGCCAGCTCACCAAGCAGGGACACTGAAGCTTTCTTT	CASSPSRDTEAFF